This T cell receptor beta chain was observed in a study of blood T cell repertoires in COVID-19. Across the whole study: Specimens from acute and convalescent COVID-19 originated in the United States, Italy and Spain. T cells, B-cell-depleted T cells, or PBMCs provided the cDNA or gDNA that served as material.

As originally analysed: Amplification from reference gene primers served as the basis for estimated nucleated cell counts. Assay: immunoSEQ multiplex PCR; the TCRdb copy retains only in-frame clones and omits some. The V and J calls and clone size were taken over from that table, and D and trimming were inferred from the DNA. The sample records about 200,000 clones, around 84% being singletons. Trimming removed 3 bases at V and 4 bases at J, with 8 bases between. This CDR3 is 13 amino acids long. The sequencing input was peripheral blood. The rearrangement links TRBV12-3 or TRBV12-4 to TRBJ2-3, with D tentatively TRBD2 (6 bases). The TCR sequence derives from a woman older than 75 with acute or convalescent COVID-19. CDR3 loop: CASSFTGADTQYF. CDR3 coding DNA: TGTGCCAGCAGTTTTACGGGAGCAGATACGCAGTATTTT.